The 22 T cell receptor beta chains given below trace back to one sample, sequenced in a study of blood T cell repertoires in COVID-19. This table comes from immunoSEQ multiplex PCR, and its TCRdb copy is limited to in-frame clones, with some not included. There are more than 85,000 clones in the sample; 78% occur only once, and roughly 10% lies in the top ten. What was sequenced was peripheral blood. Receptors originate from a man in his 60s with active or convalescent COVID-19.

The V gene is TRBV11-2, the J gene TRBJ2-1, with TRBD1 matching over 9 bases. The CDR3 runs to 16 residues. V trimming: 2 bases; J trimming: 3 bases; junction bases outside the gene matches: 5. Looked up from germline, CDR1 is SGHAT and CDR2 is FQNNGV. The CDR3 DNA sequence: TGTGCCAGCAGCTTACTACGGGACAGGGTCTACAATGAGCAGTTCTTC. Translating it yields CASSLLRDRVYNEQFF.

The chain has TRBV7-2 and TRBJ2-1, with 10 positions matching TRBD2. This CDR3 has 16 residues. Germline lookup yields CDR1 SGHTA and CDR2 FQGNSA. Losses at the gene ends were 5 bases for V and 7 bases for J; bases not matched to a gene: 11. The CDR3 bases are TGTGCCAGCAGCACCCGGGGGAGCGGGAGGGGTAATGAGCAGTTCTTC. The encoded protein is CASSTRGSGRGNEQFF.

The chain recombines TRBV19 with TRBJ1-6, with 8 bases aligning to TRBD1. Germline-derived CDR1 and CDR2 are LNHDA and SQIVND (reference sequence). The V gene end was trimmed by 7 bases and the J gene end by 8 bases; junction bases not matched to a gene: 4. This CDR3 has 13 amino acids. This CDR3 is CASNDRGYSPLHF. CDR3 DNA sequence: TGTGCCAGTAATGACAGGGGCTATTCACCCCTCCACTTT.

CDR3 amino acids: CASSVATGGMSTDTQYF. CDR3 sequence (DNA): TGTGCCAGCAGCGTAGCAACAGGGGGTATGAGCACAGATACGCAGTATTTT. The chain combines TRBV9 with TRBJ2-3, with TRBD1 matching 8 bases. Germline V lookup: CDR1 SGDLS, CDR2 YYNGEE. The CDR3 runs to 17 residues. J gave up 0 bases and V 0 bases, and 6 bases lay outside the gene matches.

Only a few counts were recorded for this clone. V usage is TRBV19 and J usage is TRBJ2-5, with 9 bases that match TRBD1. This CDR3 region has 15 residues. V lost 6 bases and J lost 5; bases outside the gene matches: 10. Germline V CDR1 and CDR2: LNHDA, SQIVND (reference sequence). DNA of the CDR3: TGTGCCAGTAGGGGACAGGGAGCCCGAGGGGAGACCCAGTACTTC. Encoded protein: CASRGQGARGETQYF.

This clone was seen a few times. CDR3 region: CAISDPSTVGNEAFF. CDR3 nucleotide sequence: TGTGCCATCAGTGACCCCTCGACAGTGGGAAATGAAGCTTTCTTT. V is TRBV10-3 and J is TRBJ1-1; D is possibly TRBD1 (5 bases). Trimming shortened V by 3 bases and J by 7 bases, and 18 bases separated the two germline ends. Germline V gene sequence: CDR1 ENHRY, CDR2 SYGVKD. The CDR3 spans 15 residues.

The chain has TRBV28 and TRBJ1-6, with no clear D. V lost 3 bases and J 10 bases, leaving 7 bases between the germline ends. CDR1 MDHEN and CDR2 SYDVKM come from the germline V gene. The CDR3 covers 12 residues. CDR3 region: CASSLRHSPLHF. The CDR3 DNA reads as TGTGCCAGCAGTTTGCGGCACTCACCCCTCCACTTT.

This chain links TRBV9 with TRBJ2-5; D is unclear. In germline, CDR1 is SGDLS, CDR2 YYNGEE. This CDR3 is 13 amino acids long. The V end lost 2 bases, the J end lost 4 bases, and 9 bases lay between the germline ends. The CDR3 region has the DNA TGTGCCAGCAGCGTGAGGCCCGGAGAGACCCAGTACTTC. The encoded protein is CASSVRPGETQYF.

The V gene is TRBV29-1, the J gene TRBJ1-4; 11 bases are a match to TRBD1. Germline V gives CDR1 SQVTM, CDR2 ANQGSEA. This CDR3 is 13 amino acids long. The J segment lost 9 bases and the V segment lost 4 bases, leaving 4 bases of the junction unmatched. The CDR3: CSVGDRGLKKLFF. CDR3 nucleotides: TGCAGCGTTGGGGACAGGGGGTTGAAAAAACTGTTTTTT.

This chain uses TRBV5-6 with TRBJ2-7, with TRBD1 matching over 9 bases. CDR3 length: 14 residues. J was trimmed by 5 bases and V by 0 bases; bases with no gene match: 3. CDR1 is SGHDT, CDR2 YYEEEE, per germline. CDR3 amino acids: CASSLGQGVDEQYF. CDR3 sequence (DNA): TGTGCCAGCAGCTTGGGACAGGGGGTCGACGAGCAGTACTTC.

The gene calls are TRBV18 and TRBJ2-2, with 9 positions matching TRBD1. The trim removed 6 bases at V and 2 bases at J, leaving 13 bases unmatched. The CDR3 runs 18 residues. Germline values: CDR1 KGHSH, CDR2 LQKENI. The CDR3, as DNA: TGTGCCAGCTCCCCGGGACAGGGACGAGCGGGAAACACCGGGGAGCTGTTTTTT. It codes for CASSPGQGRAGNTGELFF.

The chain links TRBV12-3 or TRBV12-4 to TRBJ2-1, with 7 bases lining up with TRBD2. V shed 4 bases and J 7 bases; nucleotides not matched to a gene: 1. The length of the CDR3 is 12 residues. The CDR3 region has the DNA TGTGCCAGCAGTTCCGGGGGGAATGAGCAGTTCTTC. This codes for CASSSGGNEQFF.

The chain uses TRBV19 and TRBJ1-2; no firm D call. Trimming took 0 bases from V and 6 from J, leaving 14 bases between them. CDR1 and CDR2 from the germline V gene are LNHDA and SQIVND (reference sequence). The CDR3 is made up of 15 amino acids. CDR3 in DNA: TGTGCCAGTAGTATAGATCGGGTACGGAAGGATGGCTACACCTTC. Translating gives CASSIDRVRKDGYTF.

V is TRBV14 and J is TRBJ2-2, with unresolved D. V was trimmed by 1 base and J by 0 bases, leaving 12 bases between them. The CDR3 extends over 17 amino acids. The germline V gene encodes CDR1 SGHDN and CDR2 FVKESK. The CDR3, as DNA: TGTGCCAGCAGCCAAGGAAAACCGAGGACGAACACCGGGGAGCTGTTTTTT. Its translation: CASSQGKPRTNTGELFF.

Here the CDR3 reads CASSYPAAGQTEAFF. DNA of the CDR3: TGTGCCAGCAGTTACCCCGCCGCGGGACAGACTGAAGCTTTCTTT. The chain joins TRBV6-5 to TRBJ1-1; 7 positions agree with TRBD1. The CDR3 is made up of 15 amino acids. Germline V gene lookup returns CDR1 MNHEY and CDR2 SVGAGI. The ends lost 2 bases at V and 5 bases at J; junction bases unmatched: 8.

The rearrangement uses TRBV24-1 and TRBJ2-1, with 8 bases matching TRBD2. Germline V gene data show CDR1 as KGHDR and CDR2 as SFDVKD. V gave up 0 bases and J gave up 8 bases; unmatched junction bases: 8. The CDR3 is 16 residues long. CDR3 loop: CATSDLLSGSGHEQFF. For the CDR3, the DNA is TGTGCCACCAGTGATTTGCTCAGCGGGAGTGGCCATGAGCAGTTCTTC.

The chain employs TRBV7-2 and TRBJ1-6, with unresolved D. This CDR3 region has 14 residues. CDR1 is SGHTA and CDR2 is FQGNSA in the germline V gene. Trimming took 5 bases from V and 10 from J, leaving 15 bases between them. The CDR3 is CASSPDFGESPLHF. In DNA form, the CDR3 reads TGTGCCAGCAGCCCGGACTTTGGGGAGTCACCCCTCCACTTT.

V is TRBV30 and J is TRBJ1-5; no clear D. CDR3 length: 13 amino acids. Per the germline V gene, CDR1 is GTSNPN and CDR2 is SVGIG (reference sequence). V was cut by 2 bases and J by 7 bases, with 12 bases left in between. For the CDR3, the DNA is TGTGCCTGGAGTAGCGGTTCGGGACAGCCCCAGCATTTT. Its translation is CAWSSGSGQPQHF.

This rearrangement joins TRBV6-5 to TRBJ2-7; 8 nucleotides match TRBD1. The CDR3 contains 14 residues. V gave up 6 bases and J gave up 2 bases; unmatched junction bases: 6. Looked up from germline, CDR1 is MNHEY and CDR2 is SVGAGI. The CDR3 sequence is CASSSDRGTYEQYF. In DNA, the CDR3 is TGTGCCAGCAGCTCCGACAGGGGAACCTACGAGCAGTACTTC.

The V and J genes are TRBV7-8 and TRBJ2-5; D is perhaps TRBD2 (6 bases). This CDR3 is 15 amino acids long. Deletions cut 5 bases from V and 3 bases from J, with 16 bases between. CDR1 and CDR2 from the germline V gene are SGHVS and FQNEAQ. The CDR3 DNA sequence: TGTGCCAGCAGCATAGGGACTGCAGAGAAAGAGACCCAGTACTTC. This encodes CASSIGTAEKETQYF.

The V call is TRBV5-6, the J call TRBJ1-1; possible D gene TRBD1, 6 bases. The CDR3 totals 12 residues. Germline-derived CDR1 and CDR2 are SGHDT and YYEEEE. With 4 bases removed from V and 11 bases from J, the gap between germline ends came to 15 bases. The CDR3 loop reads CASSAGASSAFF. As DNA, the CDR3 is TGTGCCAGCAGCGCGGGGGCCTCAAGCGCTTTCTTT.

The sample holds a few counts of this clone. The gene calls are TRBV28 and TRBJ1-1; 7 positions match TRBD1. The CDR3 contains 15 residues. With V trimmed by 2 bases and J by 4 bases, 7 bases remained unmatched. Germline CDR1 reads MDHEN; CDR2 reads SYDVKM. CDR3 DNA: TGTGCCAGCAGTTTACCCAGGACAGGATCCACTGAAGCTTTCTTT. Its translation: CASSLPRTGSTEAFF.